The source of this T cell receptor beta chain is a study of T cells in Graves' hyperthyroidism and ophthalmopathy. Study results and caveats: The model identified upcoming ophthalmopathy a median roughly 6 months ahead of onset. Expanded thyroid clonotypes (above 0.001) were mostly also found in blood.

Amplification yielded TCR beta CDR3 regions, with RNA transcripts as the source. HTBI primers drove first-round RT-PCR of the TCR CDR3. One entry per CDR3 protein, called by TCRdb with MiXCR from the multiplex PCR reads. Of approximately 570,000 distinct CDR3 sequences listed, just under 20% are singletons. The J segment lost 8 bases and the V segment lost 4 bases, leaving 7 bases of the junction unmatched. This CDR3 region has 13 residues. Looked up from germline, CDR1 is MNHEY and CDR2 is SMNVEV (reference sequence). Reasons for excluding patients were uncontrolled infection, other autoimmune disease, pregnancy or lactation. Each diagnosis drew on symptoms, thyroxine, TRAb, thyroid ultrasound and orbital computed tomography findings. On this clonotype itself: Its antigen is still unknown.

The receptor was derived from a man aged 35 to 55 with Graves' ophthalmopathy. The rearrangement joins TRBV27 to TRBJ1-2; 7 nucleotides agree with TRBD1. Sequencing input: blood. The CDR3 DNA sequence: TGTGCCAGCAGTTCCAGGACAGGCTTAGGCTACACCTTC. Its translation: CASSSRTGLGYTF.